This T cell receptor beta chain was identified during a study of identical twins. TCRdb re-derived calls from the 5' RACE reads in MiXCR, one entry per CDR3 protein. The sample has fewer than 900,000 distinct CDR3 sequences, 15% to 20% seen once. Germline CDR1 LGHDT, CDR2 YNNKEL (reference sequence). The CDR3 spans 14 residues. V was pared by 3 bases and J by 2 bases, with 4 bases of the junction left unmatched. These same data were also listed under a study on T cells expressing NK-cell markers.

The chain links TRBV3-1 to TRBJ2-7; 7 bases agree with TRBD1. What was sequenced was PBMCs. The source of this sequence is a woman between 18 and 30 years old in good health. This chain's CDR3 is CASSQTGFTYEQYF. CDR3 in DNA: TGTGCCAGCAGCCAGACAGGGTTTACCTACGAGCAGTACTTC.